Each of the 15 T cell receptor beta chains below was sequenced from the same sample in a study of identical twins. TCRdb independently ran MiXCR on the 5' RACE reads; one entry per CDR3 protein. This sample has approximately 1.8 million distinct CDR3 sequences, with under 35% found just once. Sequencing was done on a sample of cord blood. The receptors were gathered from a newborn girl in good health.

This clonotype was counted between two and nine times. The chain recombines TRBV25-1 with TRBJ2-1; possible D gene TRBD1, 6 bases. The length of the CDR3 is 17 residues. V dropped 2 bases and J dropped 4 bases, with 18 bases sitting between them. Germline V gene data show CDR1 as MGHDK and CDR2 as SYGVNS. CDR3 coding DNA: TGTGCCAGCAGTGAAGCCTCACAGGGTTTTTTTTACAATGAGCAGTTCTTC. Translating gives CASSEASQGFFYNEQFF.

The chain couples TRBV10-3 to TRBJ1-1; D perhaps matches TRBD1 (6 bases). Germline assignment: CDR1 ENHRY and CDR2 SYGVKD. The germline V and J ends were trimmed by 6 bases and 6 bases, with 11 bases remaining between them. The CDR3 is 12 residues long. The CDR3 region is CAIRNREAEAFF. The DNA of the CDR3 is TGTGCCATCAGGAACAGGGAGGCTGAAGCTTTCTTT.

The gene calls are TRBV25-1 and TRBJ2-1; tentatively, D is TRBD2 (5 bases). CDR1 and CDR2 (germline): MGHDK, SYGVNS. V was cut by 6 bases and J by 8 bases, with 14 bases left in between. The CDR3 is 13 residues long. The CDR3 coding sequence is TGTGCCAGCAGGGACTTTTCCCAGGATGAGCAGTTCTTC. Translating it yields CASRDFSQDEQFF. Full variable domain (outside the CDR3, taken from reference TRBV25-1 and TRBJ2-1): EADIYQTPRYLVIGTGKKITLECSQTMGHDKMYWYQQDPGMELHLIHYSYGVNSTEKGDLSSESTVSRIRTEHFPLTLESARPSHTSQYLCASRDFSQDEQFFGPGTRLTVL.

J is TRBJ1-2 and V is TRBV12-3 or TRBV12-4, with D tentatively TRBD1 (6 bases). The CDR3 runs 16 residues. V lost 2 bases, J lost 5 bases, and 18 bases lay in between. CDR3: CASSLRPGQPPYGYTF. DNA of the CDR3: TGTGCCAGCAGTTTACGGCCCGGACAGCCTCCTTATGGCTACACCTTC.

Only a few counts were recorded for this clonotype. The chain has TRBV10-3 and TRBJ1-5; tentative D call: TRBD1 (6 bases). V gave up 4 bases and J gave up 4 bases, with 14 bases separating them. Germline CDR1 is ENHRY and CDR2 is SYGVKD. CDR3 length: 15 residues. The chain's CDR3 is CAISGDKAFNQPQHF. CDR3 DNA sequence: TGTGCCATCAGTGGGGACAAGGCCTTTAATCAGCCCCAGCATTTT.

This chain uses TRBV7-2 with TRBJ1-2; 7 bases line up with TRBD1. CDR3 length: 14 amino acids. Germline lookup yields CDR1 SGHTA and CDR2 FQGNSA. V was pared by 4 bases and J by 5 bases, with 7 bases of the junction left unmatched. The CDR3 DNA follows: TGTGCCAGCAGCTCAGAGGGGGCGGATTATGGCTACACCTTC. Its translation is CASSSEGADYGYTF.

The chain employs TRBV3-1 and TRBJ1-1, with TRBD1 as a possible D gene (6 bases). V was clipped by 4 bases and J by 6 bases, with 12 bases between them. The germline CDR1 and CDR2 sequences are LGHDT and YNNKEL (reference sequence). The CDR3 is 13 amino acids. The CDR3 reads CASSPLGGAEAFF. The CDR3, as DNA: TGTGCCAGCAGCCCTTTAGGGGGAGCTGAAGCTTTCTTT.

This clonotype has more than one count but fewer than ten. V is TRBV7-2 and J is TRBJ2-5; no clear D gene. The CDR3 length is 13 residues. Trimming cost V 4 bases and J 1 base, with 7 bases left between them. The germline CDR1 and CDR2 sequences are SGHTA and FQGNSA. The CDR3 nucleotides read TGTGCCAGCAGCTCCCTAATCCAAGAGACCCAGTACTTC. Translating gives CASSSLIQETQYF.

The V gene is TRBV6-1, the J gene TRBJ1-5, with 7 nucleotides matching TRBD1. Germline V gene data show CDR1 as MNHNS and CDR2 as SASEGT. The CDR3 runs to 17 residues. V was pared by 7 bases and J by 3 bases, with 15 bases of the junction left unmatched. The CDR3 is CASISGFQGEDNQPQHF. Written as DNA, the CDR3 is TGTGCCAGCATATCCGGTTTCCAGGGGGAGGACAATCAGCCCCAGCATTTT.

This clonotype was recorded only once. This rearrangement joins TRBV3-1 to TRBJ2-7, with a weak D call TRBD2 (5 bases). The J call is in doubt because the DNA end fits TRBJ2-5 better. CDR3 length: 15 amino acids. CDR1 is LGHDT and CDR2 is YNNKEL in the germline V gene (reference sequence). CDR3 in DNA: TGTGCCAGCAGCCAATCCCGCCTCCCTGGAGGGACCCAGTACTTC. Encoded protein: CASSQSRLPGGTQYF.

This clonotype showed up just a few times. The DNA for the CDR3 is TGCAGTGCAACCCGGGGGACATACTACAATGAGCAGTTCTTC. Its translation is CSATRGTYYNEQFF. V is TRBV20-1 and J is TRBJ2-1; possibly TRBD1 or TRBD2 for D (6 bases each). In germline, CDR1 is DFQATT, CDR2 SNEGSKA (reference sequence). This CDR3 is built from 14 residues. Trimming removed 6 bases from V and 3 bases from J, with 15 bases in between.

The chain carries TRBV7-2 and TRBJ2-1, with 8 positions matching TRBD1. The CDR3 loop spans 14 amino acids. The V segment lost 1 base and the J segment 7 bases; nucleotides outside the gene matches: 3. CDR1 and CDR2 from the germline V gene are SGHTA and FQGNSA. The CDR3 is CASSLVYRGNEQFF. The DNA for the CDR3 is TGTGCCAGCAGCTTAGTTTACAGGGGGAATGAGCAGTTCTTC.

The CDR3, as DNA: TGTGCCAGCAGTGGGCTCGCGAGCTTACCCTACGAGCAGTACTTC. It encodes CASSGLASLPYEQYF. The chain has TRBV2 and TRBJ2-7; D is unresolved. Trimming removed 4 bases from V and 2 bases from J, with 15 bases in between. Germline-derived CDR1 and CDR2 are SNHLY and FYNNEI. CDR3 length: 15 amino acids.

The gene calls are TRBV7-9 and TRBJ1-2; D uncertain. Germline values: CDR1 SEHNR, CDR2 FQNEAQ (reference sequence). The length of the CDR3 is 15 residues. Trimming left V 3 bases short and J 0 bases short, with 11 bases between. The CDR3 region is CASSFYMDANYGYTF. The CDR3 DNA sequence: TGTGCCAGCAGCTTTTATATGGATGCTAACTATGGCTACACCTTC.

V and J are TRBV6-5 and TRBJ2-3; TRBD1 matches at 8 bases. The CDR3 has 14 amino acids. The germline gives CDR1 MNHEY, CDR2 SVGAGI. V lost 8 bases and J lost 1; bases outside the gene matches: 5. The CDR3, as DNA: TGTGCCAGCGCATCGGGACAGGGCACAGATACGCAGTATTTT. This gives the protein CASASGQGTDTQYF.